This T cell receptor beta chain is drawn from a study of T cell repertoires in cytomegalovirus infection (dated by TCRdb to about 2019). Describing the broader study: Donor HLA type was relevant to the analysis, because carriage of CMV infection together with the matching HLA type was indicated by public TCR beta signatures.

There are 17 amino acids in the CDR3, from cysteine to phenylalanine inclusive. The CDR3 DNA has 51 bases and is translated from base 1. Between the V and J ends, shortened by 7 bases and 0 bases respectively, the junction contains 19 bases. CDR1 and CDR2, looked up from the germline V gene, are SNHLY and FYNNEI. This clonotype showed up just a few times. Its antigen is still unknown. No base quality information exists; no much larger clone differs at one position. Broad study findings and their caveats: In the ex vivo response, HLA-C-restricted CMV-specific TCR beta clonotypes were dominant, and in two of eight donors the single most frequent clonotype came from this HLA-C-restricted group. Carriers of CMV infection plus the relevant HLA type were discriminated by the cumulative frequency of public TCR beta family members in the study cohort and in an independent 352-donor cohort.

Instrument used: Illumina HiSeq 1500. TCRdb reran the public reads through fastp at Q25 and MiXCR, keeping productive beta chains. Under each unique CDR3 protein, matching rows form one entry showing the most common genes and DNA. The sample table records around 100,000 distinct CDR3 sequences; 16% of these occur just once. The ten largest make up over 8% of the sample. Recombination joined TRBV2 with TRBJ1-3, with a tentative D gene TRBD1 over 5 matching bases. Sequencing was done on a sample of PBMCs. The origin of this receptor is a human donor in good health (CMV status not recorded). Some clones in this sample may be carry-over from other donors' samples. The CDR3 protein is CASKNLGEGRSGNTIYF. The DNA sequence is TGTGCCAGCAAAAATCTGGGCGAGGGGCGCTCTGGAAACACCATATATTTT.